These 20 T cell receptor beta chains were all obtained from the same sample, sequenced in a study of tumor and adjacent non-tumor tissue in lung cancer. The library came from three nested PCR rounds adapted from ARM-PCR protocols. MiXCR, applied by TCRdb to the multiplex PCR reads, yields one record per CDR3 protein. The profile covers under 150,000 distinct CDR3 sequences, with around 61% appearing a single time and about 20% taken by the ten largest. No cell sorting was done before RNA was extracted from the tissue. The specimen was lung tumor tissue. The receptor source for this set is a man aged 55-75 years with small cell lung cancer.

This clonotype was recorded at least ten times. The chain joins TRBV11-2 to TRBJ2-1; D gene ambiguous. The CDR3 loop spans 12 amino acids. Between the trimmed V and J ends, which lost 5 bases and 8 bases, there was a span of 10 bases. Germline lookup yields CDR1 SGHAT and CDR2 FQNNGV. CDR3 nucleotide sequence: TGTGCCAGCAGCCCCTCCGGATATGAGCAGTTCTTC. Protein sequence: CASSPSGYEQFF.

The chain links TRBV28 to TRBJ2-7; maybe TRBD1 (6 bases). CDR1 and CDR2 (germline): MDHEN, SYDVKM. With 6 bases removed from V and 7 bases from J, the gap between germline ends came to 7 bases. The CDR3 consists of 10 residues. The CDR3 here is CASSGQEQYF. The CDR3 DNA reads as TGTGCCAGCAGCGGACAGGAGCAGTACTTC.

Comment on this clonotype: At one end the junction does not follow the germline gene, possibly because of a read error. The V and J genes are TRBV6-5 and TRBJ1-3; no reliable D call. This CDR3 region has 15 residues. Per the germline V gene, CDR1 is MNHEY and CDR2 is SVGAGI. Here the CDR3 DNA reads TGTGACAGCAGTCGGTTTGGAACTGGCCGAAACACCATATATTTT. This encodes CDSSRFGTGRNTIYF.

On this clonotype: Mismatch with germline at one junction end may stem from a read error. This chain uses TRBV6-5 with TRBJ2-3; D tentatively reads TRBD1 or TRBD2 (5 bases each). This CDR3 has 14 amino acids. The germline V gene has CDR1 MNHEY and CDR2 SVGAGI. The CDR3 bases are TGTGCCAGCAGTTTCGATAGGGGAGTAGATACACAGTATTTT. As protein: CASSFDRGVDTQYF.

This chain connects TRBV4-2 to TRBJ2-1; tentatively, D is TRBD2 (6 bases). This CDR3 has 16 residues. The V gene's germline CDR1 is LGHNA and CDR2 YNFKEQ. V gave up 5 bases and J gave up 7 bases, with 21 bases separating them. CDR3 nucleotides: TGTGCCAGCAGCGTTCGACTAGGTAGGATCCGGAATGAGCAGTTCTTC. As protein: CASSVRLGRIRNEQFF.

V is TRBV6-1 and J is TRBJ2-1, with D perhaps TRBD2 (5 bases). The germline V gene has CDR1 MNHNS and CDR2 SASEGT. The CDR3 is 12 residues long. V was shortened by 2 bases and J by 7 bases, with 6 bases between the two germline ends. The chain's CDR3 is CASSETRNEQFF. DNA for the CDR3: TGTGCCAGCAGTGAAACTAGGAATGAGCAGTTCTTC.

The V call is TRBV5-4, the J call TRBJ1-1; D gene uncertain. The CDR3 is 14 amino acids. Trimming left V 4 bases short and J 6 bases short, with 16 bases between. Germline loops: CDR1 SGHNT, CDR2 YYREEE (reference sequence). Here the CDR3 DNA reads TGTGCCAGCAGCATATACATTGTGGGCGCTGAAGCTTTCTTT. Encoded protein: CASSIYIVGAEAFF.

On this clonotype itself: A much more abundant neighbour one base away suggests this may be a read error. The chain employs TRBV9 and TRBJ2-7, with TRBD2 matching 7 bases. Germline CDR1 is SGDLS and CDR2 is YYNGEE. This CDR3 spans 14 amino acids. The CDR3 protein is CATSVAGGSYEQYF. Written as DNA, the CDR3 is TGTGCCACCAGCGTAGCGGGTGGCTCCTACGAGCAGTACTTC.

Notes on this clonotype: The junction differs from germline at one of its ends, possibly a read error. This rearrangement joins TRBV11-1 to TRBJ2-1, with D perhaps TRBD2 (5 bases). CDR1 and CDR2 (germline): SGHAT, FQDESV (reference sequence). The CDR3 extends over 16 amino acids. CDR3 DNA sequence: TGTGCCAGCAGCTCGATGGTGGGAGAAGGGTACAATGAGCACTTCTTC. Protein sequence: CASSSMVGEGYNEHFF.

As to this clonotype: A clone one base away is much larger, so this may be a read error. The chain recombines TRBV6-1 with TRBJ2-1; D not certain. Germline V lookup: CDR1 MNHNS, CDR2 SASEGT. The CDR3 runs 14 residues. The CDR3: CASSLLPGRHDQFF. The DNA for the CDR3 is TGTGCCAGCAGTCTGCTTCCGGGCCGACATGACCAGTTCTTC.

In the case of this clonotype: The conserved final phenylalanine or tryptophan is absent from the CDR3, which likely points to a read error. The rearrangement links TRBV20-1 to TRBJ2-5; either TRBD1 or TRBD2 may supply D (5 bases each). In germline, CDR1 is DFQATT, CDR2 SNEGSKA (reference sequence). The CDR3 spans 14 residues. The germline V and J ends were trimmed by 3 bases and 5 bases, with 16 bases remaining between them. The CDR3: CSARAFSGPETQYS. In DNA form, the CDR3 reads TGCAGTGCTAGGGCCTTCTCGGGGCCGGAGACCCAGTACTCC.

Concerning this clonotype: Germline is not matched at one junction end, which may reflect a read error. The chain employs TRBV5-4 and TRBJ2-3; 8 bases match TRBD2. This CDR3 contains 16 residues. Germline V gene sequence: CDR1 SGHNT, CDR2 YYREEE (reference sequence). CDR3 protein: CASSLEVSGGLDTQYF. In nucleotides, the CDR3 is TGTGCCAGCAGCTTGGAGGTTTCGGGAGGGTTAGATACTCAGTATTTT.

Regarding this clonotype: The junction and the germline gene differ at one end; a read error may be behind it. This rearrangement joins TRBV11-2 to TRBJ2-3, with TRBD2 as a possible D gene (5 bases). From germline, CDR1 is SGHAT and CDR2 FQNNGV. The CDR3 has 15 residues. The CDR3 loop is CACSFGGSVTDTQYF. The CDR3 DNA follows: TGTGCCTGCAGCTTTGGTGGGAGCGTCACAGATACGCAGTATTTT.

On this clonotype: Since a much larger clone is just one base distant, this may be a read error. J is TRBJ1-2 and V is TRBV7-9; D is possibly TRBD1 (5 bases). Germline assignment: CDR1 SEHNR and CDR2 FQNEAQ (reference sequence). This CDR3 comprises 12 residues. The CDR3 DNA sequence: TGTACCAGCAGCGCAACAGGCTATGGCTACACCTTC. Protein product: CTSSATGYGYTF.

The sample holds one count of this clonotype. This sequence may be a read error, since a much larger clone differs from it by one base. This chain connects TRBV4-1 to TRBJ1-4; weak D call: TRBD1 (5 bases). CDR1 and CDR2 from the germline V gene are MGHRA and YSYEKL. This CDR3 spans 16 amino acids. CDR3 DNA sequence: TGCGTCAGCAGCCGGCGAGAAGGGGCAACTAATGAAAAACTGTTTTTT. Protein product: CVSSRREGATNEKLFF.

With respect to this clonotype: A read error may be the cause here, since a much bigger clone is one base away. The chain has TRBV20-1 and TRBJ2-3, with D uncertain. This CDR3 has 13 residues. Trimming took 2 bases from V and 1 from J, leaving 7 bases between them. Germline V gives CDR1 DFQATT, CDR2 SNEGSKA (reference sequence). CDR3 protein: CSARRVGTDTQYF. In DNA form, the CDR3 reads TGCAGTGCTAGAAGGGTGGGCACAGATACGCAGTATTTT.

As to this clonotype: An end of the junction differs from the germline gene, which may be a read error. The chain links TRBV20-1 to TRBJ1-2; D remains ambiguous. This CDR3 comprises 12 residues. Germline loops: CDR1 DFQATT, CDR2 SNEGSKA (reference sequence). The CDR3 loop reads CSASWGYYDYTF. The CDR3 DNA reads as TGCAGTGCTAGTTGGGGATACTATGACTACACCTTC.

With respect to this clonotype: A much larger clone is a single base away; this may be a read error. V is TRBV6-1 and J is TRBJ1-2; D perhaps matches TRBD1 (6 bases). The CDR3 runs to 13 residues. The germline CDR1 and CDR2 sequences are MNHNS and SASEGT. CDR3 residues: CDSSEDRDYGYTF. The DNA for the CDR3 is TGTGACAGCAGTGAGGACAGAGACTATGGCTACACCTTC.

This clonotype is termed medium-sized (0.01 to 0.1%). The CDR3 loop reads CASSLDPLAGGGTGELFF. Written as DNA, the CDR3 is TGTGCCAGCAGCTTAGATCCACTAGCGGGAGGAGGAACCGGGGAGCTGTTTTTT. V gene TRBV11-2 combines with J gene TRBJ2-2, with TRBD2 matching 12 bases. The trim removed 0 bases at V and 5 bases at J, leaving 7 bases unmatched. The CDR3 consists of 18 residues. The V gene's germline CDR1 is SGHAT and CDR2 FQNNGV.

This chain connects TRBV6-1 to TRBJ1-5, with 8 bases fitting TRBD1. CDR3 length equals 15 residues. CDR1 and CDR2 (germline): MNHNS, SASEGT. Trimming removed 6 bases from V and 5 bases from J; junction bases left unmatched: 9. The CDR3 region is CASSGRTGIDQPQHF. CDR3 nucleotide sequence: TGTGCCAGCAGCGGCCGGACAGGGATCGATCAGCCCCAGCATTTT.